The T cell receptor (beta chain) described here comes from a study of read filtering for tumor transcriptome and immune sequencing. Across the whole study: RNA-seq yielded only about 75 to 1,300 TCR reads, IR-seq about 4 to 10.27 million.

A word on this clonotype: Antigen unknown.

This library used roughly 400 ng RNA and molecular barcoded adaptors spanning alpha/delta and beta/gamma chains. TCRdb used MiXCR to reprocess the reads, holding one entry per CDR3 protein. This table holds tens of thousands of distinct CDR3 sequences, around a fifth found once. Notes on the study in general: Even smaller IR-seq throughput identified most shared clonotypes.

The clonotype comes from a donor at least 40 years old with multiple myeloma. The sample consisted of a population of CD138-negative cells sorted from bone marrow.

The chain's CDR3 is CATRDRVSSYGYTF. In DNA, the CDR3 is TGTGCCACCCGGGACAGGGTGAGCAGCTATGGCTACACCTTC. J is TRBJ1-2 and V is TRBV2, with 9 positions matching TRBD1. Germline V CDR1 and CDR2: SNHLY, FYNNEI. The CDR3 loop spans 14 amino acids. V lost 10 bases, J lost 4 bases, and 10 bases stayed unmatched.